This T cell receptor beta chain was identified in a study of CDR3 diversity in severe acne. This clonotype showed up just once. This may come from a read error, since a much larger clone is one base off. This CDR3 is built from 14 residues. The germline V gene encodes CDR1 SGHRS and CDR2 YFSETQ. The germline V and J ends were trimmed by 4 bases and 2 bases, with 11 bases remaining between them. TCRdb re-derived calls from the PCR reads in MiXCR, one entry per CDR3 protein. The data hold more than 80,000 distinct CDR3 sequences, with 49% observed a single time. The gene calls are TRBV5-1 and TRBJ2-3; D assignment may be TRBD1 or TRBD2 (5 bases each). This clonotype was obtained from a male donor with severe acne vulgaris. Sequenced material: blood. In nucleotides, the CDR3 is TGCGCCAGCAGCGGGGCAGCGGTCACAGATACGCAGTATTTT. Translation gives CASSGAAVTDTQYF.